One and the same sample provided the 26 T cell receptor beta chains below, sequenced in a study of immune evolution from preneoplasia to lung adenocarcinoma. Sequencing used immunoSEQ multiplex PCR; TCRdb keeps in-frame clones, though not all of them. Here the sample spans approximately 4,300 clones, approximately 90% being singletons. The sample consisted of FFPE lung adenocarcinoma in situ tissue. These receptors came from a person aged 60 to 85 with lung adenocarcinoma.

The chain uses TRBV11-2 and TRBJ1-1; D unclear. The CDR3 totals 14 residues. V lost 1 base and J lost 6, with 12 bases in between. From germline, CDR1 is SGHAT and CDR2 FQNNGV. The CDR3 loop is CASSLVEMGAEAFF. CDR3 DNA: TGTGCCAGCAGCTTAGTCGAGATGGGAGCTGAAGCTTTCTTT.

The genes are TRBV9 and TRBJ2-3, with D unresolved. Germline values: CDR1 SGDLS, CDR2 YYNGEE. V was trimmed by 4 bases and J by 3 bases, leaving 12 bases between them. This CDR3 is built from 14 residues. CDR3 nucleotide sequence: TGTGCCAGCAGCCCCCGGACCGGGACAGATACGCAGTATTTT. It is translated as CASSPRTGTDTQYF. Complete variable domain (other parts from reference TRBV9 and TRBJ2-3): DSGVTQTPKHLITATGQRVTLRCSPRSGDLSVYWYQQSLDQGLQFLIQYYNGEERAKGNILERFSAQQFPDLHSELNLSSLELGDSALYFCASSPRTGTDTQYFGPGTRLTVL.

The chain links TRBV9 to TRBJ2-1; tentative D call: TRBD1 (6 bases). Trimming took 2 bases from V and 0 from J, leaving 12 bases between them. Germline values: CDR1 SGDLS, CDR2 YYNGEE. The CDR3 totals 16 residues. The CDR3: CASSVGQGSSYNEQFF. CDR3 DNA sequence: TGTGCCAGCAGCGTCGGGCAGGGGAGCTCCTACAATGAGCAGTTCTTC. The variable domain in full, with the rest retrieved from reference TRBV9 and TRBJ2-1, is DSGVTQTPKHLITATGQRVTLRCSPRSGDLSVYWYQQSLDQGLQFLIQYYNGEERAKGNILERFSAQQFPDLHSELNLSSLELGDSALYFCASSVGQGSSYNEQFFGPGTRLTVL.

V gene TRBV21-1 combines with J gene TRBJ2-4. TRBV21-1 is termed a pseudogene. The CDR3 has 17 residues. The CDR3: CASNQKITGGAKNIQYF. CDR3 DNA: TGTGCCAGCAACCAGAAAATAACAGGAGGAGCCAAAAACATTCAGTACTTC.

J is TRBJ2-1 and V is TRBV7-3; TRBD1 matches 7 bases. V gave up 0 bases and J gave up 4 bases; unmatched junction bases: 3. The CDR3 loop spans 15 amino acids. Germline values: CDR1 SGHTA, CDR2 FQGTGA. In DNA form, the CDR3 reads TGTGCCAGCAGCTTAACGGGGGACAGTTACAATGAGCAGTTCTTC. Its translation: CASSLTGDSYNEQFF.

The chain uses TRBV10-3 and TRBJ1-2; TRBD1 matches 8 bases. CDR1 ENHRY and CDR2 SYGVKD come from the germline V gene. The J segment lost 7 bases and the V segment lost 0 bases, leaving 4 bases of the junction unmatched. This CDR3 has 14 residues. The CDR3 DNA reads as TGTGCCATCAGTGAGTCGACAGGGGCCAGTGGCTACACCTTC. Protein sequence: CAISESTGASGYTF.

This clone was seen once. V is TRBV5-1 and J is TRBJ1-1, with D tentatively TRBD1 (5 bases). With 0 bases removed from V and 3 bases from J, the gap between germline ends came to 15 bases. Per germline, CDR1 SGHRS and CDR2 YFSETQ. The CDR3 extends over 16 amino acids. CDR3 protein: CASSLVQGRLDTEAFF. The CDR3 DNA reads TGCGCCAGCAGCTTGGTGCAGGGTCGGTTGGACACTGAAGCTTTCTTT.

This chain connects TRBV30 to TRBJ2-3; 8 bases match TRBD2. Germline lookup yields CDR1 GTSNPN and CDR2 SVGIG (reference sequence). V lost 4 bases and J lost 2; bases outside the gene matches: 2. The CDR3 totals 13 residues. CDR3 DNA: TGTGCCTGGAAAGCGGGAGTCACAGATACGCAGTATTTT. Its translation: CAWKAGVTDTQYF.

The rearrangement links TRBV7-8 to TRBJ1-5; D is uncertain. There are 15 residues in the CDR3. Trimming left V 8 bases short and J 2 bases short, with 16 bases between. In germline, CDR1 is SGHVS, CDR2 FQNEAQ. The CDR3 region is CASRERGTRNQPQHF. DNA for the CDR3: TGTGCCAGCCGGGAGCGGGGTACGCGCAATCAGCCCCAGCATTTT.

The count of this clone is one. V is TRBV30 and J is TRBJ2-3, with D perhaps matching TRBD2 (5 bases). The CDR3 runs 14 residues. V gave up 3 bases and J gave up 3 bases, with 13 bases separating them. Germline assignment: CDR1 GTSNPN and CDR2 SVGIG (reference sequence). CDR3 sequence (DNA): TGTGCCTGGAGGGACTCTAAGAGAACAGATACGCAGTATTTT. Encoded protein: CAWRDSKRTDTQYF.

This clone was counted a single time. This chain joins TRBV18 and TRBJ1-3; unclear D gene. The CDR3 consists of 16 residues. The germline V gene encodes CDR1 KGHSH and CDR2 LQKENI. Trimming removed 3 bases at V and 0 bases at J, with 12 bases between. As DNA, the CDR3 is TGTGCCAGCTCACCGAGCATTCTTGACTCTGGAAACACCATATATTTT. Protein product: CASSPSILDSGNTIYF.

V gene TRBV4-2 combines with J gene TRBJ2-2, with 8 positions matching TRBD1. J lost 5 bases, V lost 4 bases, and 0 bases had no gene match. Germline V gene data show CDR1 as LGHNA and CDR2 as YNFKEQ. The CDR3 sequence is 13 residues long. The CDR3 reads CASSRQGTGELFF. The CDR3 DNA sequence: TGTGCCAGCAGCCGACAGGGGACCGGGGAGCTGTTTTTT.

CDR3 amino acids: CASSLGTGAAGNTIYF. As DNA, the CDR3 is TGTGCCAGCAGTTTGGGAACAGGGGCGGCTGGAAACACCATATATTTT. This chain joins TRBV6-5 and TRBJ1-3; the match to TRBD1 covers 7 bases. The CDR3 runs 16 residues. CDR1 and CDR2 from the germline V gene are MNHEY and SVGAGI. After removal of 4 bases from V and 2 bases from J, the junction contained 8 bases not matched to a gene.

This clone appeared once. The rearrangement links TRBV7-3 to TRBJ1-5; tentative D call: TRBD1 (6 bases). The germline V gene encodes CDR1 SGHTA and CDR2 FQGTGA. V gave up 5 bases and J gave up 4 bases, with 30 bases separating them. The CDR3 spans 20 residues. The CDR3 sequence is CASSLTGALPSIRQNQPQHF. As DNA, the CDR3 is TGTGCCAGCAGCCTTACGGGGGCCCTCCCTTCAATAAGACAGAATCAGCCCCAGCATTTT.

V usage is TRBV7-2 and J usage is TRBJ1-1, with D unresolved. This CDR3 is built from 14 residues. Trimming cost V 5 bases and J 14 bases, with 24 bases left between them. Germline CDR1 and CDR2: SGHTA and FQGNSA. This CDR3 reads CASSPRTAPLTGFF. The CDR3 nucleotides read TGTGCCAGCAGCCCCCGGACGGCTCCCCTTACTGGGTTCTTT.

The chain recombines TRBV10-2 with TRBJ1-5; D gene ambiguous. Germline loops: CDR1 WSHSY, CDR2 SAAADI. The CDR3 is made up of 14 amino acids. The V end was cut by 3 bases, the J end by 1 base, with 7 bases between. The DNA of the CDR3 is TGCGCCAGCAGTGACAATCGAAGCAATCAGCCCCAGCATTTT. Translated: CASSDNRSNQPQHF.

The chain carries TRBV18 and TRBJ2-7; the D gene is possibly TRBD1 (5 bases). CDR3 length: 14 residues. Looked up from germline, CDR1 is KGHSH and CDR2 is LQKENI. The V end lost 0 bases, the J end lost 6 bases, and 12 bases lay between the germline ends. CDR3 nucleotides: TGTGCCAGCTCACCACCGGATAGGGGCCCCGAGCAGTACTTC. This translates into CASSPPDRGPEQYF.

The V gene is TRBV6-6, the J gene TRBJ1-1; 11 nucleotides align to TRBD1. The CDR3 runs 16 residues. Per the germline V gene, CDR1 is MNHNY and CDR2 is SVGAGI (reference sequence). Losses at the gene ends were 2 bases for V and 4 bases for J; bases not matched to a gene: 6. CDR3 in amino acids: CASSYAKGQGVTEAFF. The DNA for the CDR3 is TGTGCCAGCAGTTACGCGAAGGGACAGGGGGTCACTGAAGCTTTCTTT.

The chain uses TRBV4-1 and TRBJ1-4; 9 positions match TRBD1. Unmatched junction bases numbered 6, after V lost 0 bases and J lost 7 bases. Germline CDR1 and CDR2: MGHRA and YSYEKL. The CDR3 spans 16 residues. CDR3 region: CASSQDLSDRGEKLFF. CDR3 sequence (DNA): TGCGCCAGCAGCCAAGATCTTTCGGACAGGGGTGAAAAACTGTTTTTT.

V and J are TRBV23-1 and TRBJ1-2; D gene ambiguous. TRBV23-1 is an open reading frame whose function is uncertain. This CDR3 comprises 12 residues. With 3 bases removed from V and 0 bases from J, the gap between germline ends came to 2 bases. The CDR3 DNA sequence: TGCGCCAGCAGTCACACTAACTATGGCTACACCTTC. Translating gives CASSHTNYGYTF.

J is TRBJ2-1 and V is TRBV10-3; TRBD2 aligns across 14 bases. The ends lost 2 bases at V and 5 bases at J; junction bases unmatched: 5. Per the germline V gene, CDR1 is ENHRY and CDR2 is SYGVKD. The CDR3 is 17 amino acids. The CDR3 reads CAISELRLAGGNNEQFF. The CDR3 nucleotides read TGTGCCATCAGTGAGCTCCGACTAGCGGGGGGGAACAATGAGCAGTTCTTC.

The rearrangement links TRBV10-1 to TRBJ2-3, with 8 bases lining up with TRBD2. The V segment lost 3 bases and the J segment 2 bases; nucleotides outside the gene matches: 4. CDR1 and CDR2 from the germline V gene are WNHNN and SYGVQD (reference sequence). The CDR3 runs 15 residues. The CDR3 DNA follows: TGCGCCAGCAGTGAAGGGCGGGGGGACACAGATACGCAGTATTTT. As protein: CASSEGRGDTDTQYF.

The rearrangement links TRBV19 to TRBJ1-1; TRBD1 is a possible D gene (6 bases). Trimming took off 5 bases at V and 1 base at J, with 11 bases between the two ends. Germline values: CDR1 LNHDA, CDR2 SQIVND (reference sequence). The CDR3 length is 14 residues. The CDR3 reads CASSVLQGNTEAFF. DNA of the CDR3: TGTGCCAGTAGTGTCTTACAGGGGAACACTGAAGCTTTCTTT.

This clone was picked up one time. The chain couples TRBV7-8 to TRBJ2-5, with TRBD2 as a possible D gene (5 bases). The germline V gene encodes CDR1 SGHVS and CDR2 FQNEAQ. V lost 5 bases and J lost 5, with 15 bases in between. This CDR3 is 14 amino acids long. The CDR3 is CASSAWEKRETQYF. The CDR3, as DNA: TGTGCCAGCAGCGCTTGGGAGAAGCGGGAGACCCAGTACTTC.

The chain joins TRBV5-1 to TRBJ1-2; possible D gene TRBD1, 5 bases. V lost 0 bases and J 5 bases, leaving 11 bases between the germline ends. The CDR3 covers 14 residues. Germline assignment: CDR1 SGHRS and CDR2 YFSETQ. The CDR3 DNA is TGCGCCAGCAGCTTGGGGGACTTTCCGTATGGCTACACCTTC. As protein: CASSLGDFPYGYTF.

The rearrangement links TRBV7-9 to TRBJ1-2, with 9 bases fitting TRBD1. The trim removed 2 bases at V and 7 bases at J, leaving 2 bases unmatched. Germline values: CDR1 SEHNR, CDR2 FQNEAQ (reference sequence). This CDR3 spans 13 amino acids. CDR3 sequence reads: CASSLSGQGGYTF. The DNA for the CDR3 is TGTGCCAGCAGCTTATCGGGACAGGGTGGCTACACCTTC.